The T cell receptor beta chain described here comes from a study of T cells after yellow fever vaccination. About the study: Libraries from low-cell-number fractions were prepared with the SMART-Seq v4 Ultra Low Input RNA kit.

The germline V gene encodes CDR1 MNHNS and CDR2 SASEGT. The CDR3 is 10 residues long. V was pared by 7 bases and J by 0 bases, with 1 base between. TCRdb re-analysed the 5' RACE reads in MiXCR, keeping a single row per CDR3 protein. The sample consists of a few hundred thousand distinct CDR3 sequences, over 6.5% of them appearing once. This chain joins TRBV6-1 and TRBJ2-7; D is unresolved. The receptor was isolated from a man aged 25 to 45 who received the YFV17D yellow fever vaccine. The sample in question was CD4+ T cells sorted from PBMCs, obtained on the day of the yellow fever booster vaccination. Here the CDR3 reads CASNSYEQYF. In DNA form, the CDR3 reads TGTGCCAGCAACTCCTACGAGCAGTACTTC.